The 26 T cell receptor beta chains reported below all come from one sample, sequenced in a study of shared clonotypes between healthy human individuals. Produced via immunoSEQ multiplex PCR; TCRdb's table is partial and in-frame only. Of nearly 500,000 clones listed, over 60% are singletons. The sequenced sample was PBMCs. The receptors derive from a woman between 40 and 50 years old in good health. Some clones in this sample may be carry-over from other donors' samples.

This clone showed up just a few times. The chain has TRBV5-4 and TRBJ1-1; 8 bases are shared with TRBD1. There are 16 residues in the CDR3. V was clipped by 0 bases and J by 5 bases; unmatched bases: 9. Germline-derived CDR1 and CDR2 are SGHNT and YYREEE (reference sequence). DNA for the CDR3: TGTGCCAGCAGCTTGGAGGGCAGGGGGCGAGGGACTGAAGCTTTCTTT. Residues: CASSLEGRGRGTEAFF.

This CDR3 reads CASSTWTRNEQFF. For the CDR3, the DNA is TGTGCCAGCAGTACTTGGACTAGGAACGAGCAGTTCTTC. The rearrangement links TRBV6-6 to TRBJ2-1, with 7 bases lining up with TRBD2. This CDR3 has 13 residues. Trimming at V came to 5 bases and at J to 10 bases, leaving 8 bases not matched to a gene. CDR1 and CDR2 from the germline V gene are MNHNY and SVGAGI (reference sequence).

The V and J genes are TRBV11-2 and TRBJ2-3, with a tentative D call TRBD1 (5 bases). V gave up 8 bases and J gave up 8 bases, with 14 bases separating them. CDR1 SGHAT and CDR2 FQNNGV come from the germline V gene. The CDR3 is 12 amino acids. CDR3 in DNA: TGTGCCAGCTCCCTACACCAGGGTACGCAGTATTTT. It translates to CASSLHQGTQYF.

The chain carries TRBV10-3 and TRBJ2-4; D is possibly TRBD1 or TRBD2 (5 bases each). Germline V CDR1 and CDR2: ENHRY, SYGVKD. The V end lost 4 bases, the J end lost 1 base, and 11 bases lay between the germline ends. This CDR3 has 15 residues. CDR3 DNA sequence: TGTGCCATCAGTGGCCGGGGCGGGGCCAAAAACATTCAGTACTTC. Residues: CAISGRGGAKNIQYF.

The J gene is TRBJ2-2, the V gene TRBV5-1; 9 nucleotides align to TRBD2. CDR1 and CDR2 from the germline V gene are SGHRS and YFSETQ. The length of the CDR3 is 15 residues. V shed 3 bases, J shed 7 bases, and the junction held 7 bases outside the gene matches. The CDR3 DNA reads TGCGCCAGCAGCTCCATAGCGGGAGTAAACGGGGAGCTGTTTTTT. This translates into CASSSIAGVNGELFF.

The rearrangement joins TRBV4-2 to TRBJ2-1, with 11 bases fitting TRBD2. The CDR3 length is 14 residues. Losses at the gene ends were 8 bases for V and 4 bases for J; bases not matched to a gene: 4. CDR1 LGHNA and CDR2 YNFKEQ come from the germline V gene. The CDR3 DNA reads TGTGCCAGCGGTAGCGGGAGGGCGTACAATGAGCAGTTCTTC. Encoded protein: CASGSGRAYNEQFF.

The rearrangement joins TRBV7-9 to TRBJ1-2, with D unclear. Germline CDR1 is SEHNR and CDR2 is FQNEAQ (reference sequence). CDR3 length equals 19 residues. Trimming cost V 5 bases and J 4 bases, with 29 bases left between them. This chain's CDR3 is CASSPPVGDIAFLLYGYTF. The CDR3 nucleotides read TGTGCCAGCAGCCCCCCCGTCGGAGACATAGCCTTTCTCCTCTATGGCTACACCTTC.

The chain couples TRBV27 to TRBJ1-2; D gene ambiguous. CDR1 and CDR2 (germline): MNHEY, SMNVEV (reference sequence). The CDR3 length is 15 residues. The V end lost 4 bases, the J end lost 1 base, and 13 bases lay between the germline ends. In DNA form, the CDR3 reads TGTGCCAGCAGTTCGCCCACGGAGGGTAACTATGGCTACACCTTC. It specifies CASSSPTEGNYGYTF.

On this clone: Given a much more abundant clone one base away, this may be a read error. This rearrangement joins TRBV30 to TRBJ1-1; D gene ambiguous. Trimming removed 5 bases at V and 3 bases at J, with 13 bases between. The CDR3 consists of 13 residues. The V gene's germline CDR1 is GTSNPN and CDR2 SVGIG (reference sequence). CDR3 bases: TGTGCCTGGGCTACAAGCGCGGACACTGAAGCTTTCTTT. Protein sequence: CAWATSADTEAFF.

The gene calls are TRBV5-5 and TRBJ1-2; D remains ambiguous. V was pared by 0 bases and J by 3 bases, with 12 bases between. CDR3 length: 15 residues. The germline gives CDR1 SGHKS, CDR2 YYEKEE (reference sequence). The CDR3 here is CASSLAPGSHYGYTF. The DNA of the CDR3 is TGTGCCAGCAGCTTGGCCCCCGGCAGCCACTATGGCTACACCTTC.

The rearrangement joins TRBV19 to TRBJ2-6; 7 positions agree with TRBD1. The CDR3 has 16 amino acids. V dropped 9 bases and J dropped 0; count of bases not matched to a gene: 8. Germline V gives CDR1 LNHDA, CDR2 SQIVND (reference sequence). The CDR3 nucleotides read TGTGCCAGCCGACAGGGCCCAAGCTCTGGGGCCAACGTCCTGACTTTC. It codes for CASRQGPSSGANVLTF.

The gene calls are TRBV6-1 and TRBJ1-5; D gene ambiguous. Germline loops: CDR1 MNHNS, CDR2 SASEGT. V lost 5 bases, J lost 2 bases, and 7 bases lay in between. The CDR3 covers 13 residues. CDR3 in amino acids: CASSYGGNQPQHF. CDR3 DNA sequence: TGTGCCAGCAGTTATGGGGGCAATCAGCCCCAGCATTTT.

This clone was seen a handful of times. This sequence joins TRBV10-3 and TRBJ1-2; 10 bases match TRBD1. Germline values: CDR1 ENHRY, CDR2 SYGVKD. Trimming cost V 5 bases and J 2 bases; bases outside gene matches: 2. The CDR3 runs 14 residues. The CDR3 spells CAISRQGANYGYTF. The CDR3 DNA reads TGTGCCATCAGTCGACAGGGGGCCAACTATGGCTACACCTTC.

The chain joins TRBV7-9 to TRBJ2-1, with 13 positions matching TRBD2. This CDR3 region has 17 residues. V dropped 4 bases and J dropped 7; count of bases not matched to a gene: 10. Germline V gene lookup returns CDR1 SEHNR and CDR2 FQNEAQ (reference sequence). CDR3 residues: CASSYRQLAGGRNEQFF. The CDR3 nucleotides read TGTGCCAGCAGCTATAGGCAACTAGCGGGAGGGAGGAATGAGCAGTTCTTC.

This clone came up many times. The gene calls are TRBV7-3 and TRBJ1-1; maybe TRBD1 (5 bases). Looked up from germline, CDR1 is SGHTA and CDR2 is FQGTGA. The CDR3 runs 14 residues. Between the trimmed V and J ends, which lost 2 bases and 4 bases, there was a span of 11 bases. Written as DNA, the CDR3 is TGTGCCAGCAGCTTATTGGGGCAGGGCACTGAAGCTTTCTTT. Translated, it gives CASSLLGQGTEAFF.

This clone was counted a single time. The chain uses TRBV19 and TRBJ2-2; no reliable D call. The V end was cut by 3 bases, the J end by 0 bases, with 5 bases between. The CDR3 extends over 14 amino acids. CDR1 is LNHDA and CDR2 is SQIVND in the germline V gene (reference sequence). The CDR3 is CASSILANTGELFF. The CDR3 DNA follows: TGTGCCAGTAGTATTCTGGCGAACACCGGGGAGCTGTTTTTT.

The chain combines TRBV28 with TRBJ1-1, with 10 bases fitting TRBD1. The CDR3 length is 14 residues. Germline V gene data show CDR1 as MDHEN and CDR2 as SYDVKM. The junction had 3 bases not matched to a gene; V was cut back by 5 bases and J by 3 bases. The CDR3 loop reads CASSRQGAYTEAFF. CDR3 sequence (DNA): TGTGCCAGCAGTAGACAGGGGGCGTACACTGAAGCTTTCTTT.

Details on this clone: The sample contains more than one DNA sequence encoding this CDR3. The chain recombines TRBV18 with TRBJ2-7; D not certain. In germline, CDR1 is KGHSH, CDR2 LQKENI. Trimming cost V 3 bases and J 1 base, with 7 bases left between them. The CDR3 covers 13 residues. The CDR3: CASSPPGSYEQYF. The CDR3 region has the DNA TGTGCCAGCTCACCTCCGGGTTCCTACGAGCAGTACTTC.

A single count supports this clone. The chain joins TRBV11-3 to TRBJ2-2; 7 nucleotides align to TRBD2. The CDR3 extends over 17 amino acids. After removal of 0 bases from V and 2 bases from J, the junction contained 6 bases not matched to a gene. Germline CDR1 SGHNT, CDR2 YENEEA. CDR3 nucleotides: TGTGCCAGCAGCTTAGATCCGGGGGGTTCAAACACCGGGGAGCTGTTTTTT. Translation: CASSLDPGGSNTGELFF.

V is TRBV6-1 and J is TRBJ2-3; D is ambiguous. The CDR3 runs to 16 residues. The V end was cut by 0 bases, the J end by 1 base, with 11 bases between. Looked up from germline, CDR1 is MNHNS and CDR2 is SASEGT. CDR3: CASSEAILKRTDTQYF. DNA of the CDR3: TGTGCCAGCAGTGAAGCAATCCTAAAACGCACAGATACGCAGTATTTT.

The chain uses TRBV4-2 and TRBJ1-1; the D gene is possibly TRBD1 (5 bases). This CDR3 spans 15 amino acids. CDR1 and CDR2 (germline): LGHNA, YNFKEQ. V gave up 5 bases and J gave up 1 base, with 14 bases separating them. Here the CDR3 DNA reads TGTGCCAGCAGCGCGGGACGAATCAGGAACACTGAAGCTTTCTTT. Protein product: CASSAGRIRNTEAFF.

This rearrangement joins TRBV5-1 to TRBJ1-1; 12 bases fit TRBD1. CDR1 is SGHRS, CDR2 YFSETQ, per germline. Unmatched junction bases numbered 16, after V lost 5 bases and J lost 5 bases. The CDR3 covers 18 residues. CDR3 bases: TGCGCCAGCAGAGGGACGGCGGGACAGGGGGCGACTAGGACTGAAGCTTTCTTT. This sequence encodes CASRGTAGQGATRTEAFF.

V usage is TRBV28 and J usage is TRBJ1-1; no definite D call. The CDR3 consists of 14 residues. From germline, CDR1 is MDHEN and CDR2 SYDVKM. V was shortened by 3 bases and J by 0 bases, with 8 bases between the two germline ends. The CDR3 region has the DNA TGTGCCAGCAGTTTTAGACACCTGAACACTGAAGCTTTCTTT. Amino acid sequence: CASSFRHLNTEAFF.

The chain combines TRBV28 with TRBJ2-7, with D unclear. CDR3 length equals 12 residues. Between the trimmed V and J ends, which lost 7 bases and 3 bases, there was a span of 10 bases. The germline V gene encodes CDR1 MDHEN and CDR2 SYDVKM. The CDR3: CASKVPHYEQYF. The CDR3 DNA is TGTGCCAGCAAGGTACCCCACTACGAGCAGTACTTC.

The rearrangement links TRBV7-9 to TRBJ2-7; D is tentatively TRBD1 or TRBD2 (6 bases each). Germline V gives CDR1 SEHNR, CDR2 FQNEAQ (reference sequence). This CDR3 spans 13 amino acids. The V gene lost 1 base and the J gene lost 3 bases, with 7 bases spanning the gap. CDR3 residues: CASSLEGGYEQYF. CDR3 DNA sequence: TGTGCCAGCAGCTTAGAGGGGGGCTACGAGCAGTACTTC.

The chain carries TRBV5-1 and TRBJ2-4, with 7 bases identical to TRBD2. The CDR3 length is 14 residues. Germline CDR1 reads SGHRS; CDR2 reads YFSETQ. V gave up 4 bases and J gave up 9 bases; unmatched junction bases: 10. CDR3 bases: TGCGCCAGCAGCCCCCAGACTAGCTCGAGCATTCAGTACTTC. Its translation: CASSPQTSSSIQYF.